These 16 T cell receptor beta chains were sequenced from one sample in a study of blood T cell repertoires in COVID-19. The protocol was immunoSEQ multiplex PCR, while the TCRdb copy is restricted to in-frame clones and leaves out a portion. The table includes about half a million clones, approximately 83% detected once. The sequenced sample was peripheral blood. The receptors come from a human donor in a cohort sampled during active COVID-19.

The CDR3 spells CASSHQVLPGSGEGTQYF. DNA of the CDR3: TGTGCCAGTAGTCACCAGGTCCTTCCAGGATCAGGGGAGGGTACGCAGTATTTT. The chain is built from TRBV19 and TRBJ2-3; the D gene is possibly TRBD2 (7 bases). CDR3 length: 18 amino acids. Trimming shortened V by 5 bases and J by 8 bases, and 29 bases separated the two germline ends. Germline values: CDR1 LNHDA, CDR2 SQIVND (reference sequence).

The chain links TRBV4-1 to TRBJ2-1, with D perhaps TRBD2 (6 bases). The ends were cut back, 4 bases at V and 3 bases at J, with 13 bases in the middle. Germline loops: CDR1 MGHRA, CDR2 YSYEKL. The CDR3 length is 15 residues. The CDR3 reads CASSLGGGGYNEQFF. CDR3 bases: TGCGCCAGCAGCCTGGGAGGCGGTGGCTACAATGAGCAGTTCTTC.

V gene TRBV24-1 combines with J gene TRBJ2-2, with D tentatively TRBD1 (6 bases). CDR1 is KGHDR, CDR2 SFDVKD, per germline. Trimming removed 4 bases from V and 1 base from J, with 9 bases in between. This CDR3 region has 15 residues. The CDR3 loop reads CATSEGTQNTGELFF. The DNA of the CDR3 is TGTGCCACCAGTGAGGGGACACAGAACACCGGGGAGCTGTTTTTT.

CDR3: CSVDRHTDTQYF. CDR3 nucleotides: TGCAGCGTTGACAGGCACACAGATACGCAGTATTTT. This sequence joins TRBV29-1 and TRBJ2-3; D not resolved. This CDR3 spans 12 amino acids. Looked up from germline, CDR1 is SQVTM and CDR2 is ANQGSEA. V shed 3 bases and J shed 2 bases, with 6 bases lying between them.

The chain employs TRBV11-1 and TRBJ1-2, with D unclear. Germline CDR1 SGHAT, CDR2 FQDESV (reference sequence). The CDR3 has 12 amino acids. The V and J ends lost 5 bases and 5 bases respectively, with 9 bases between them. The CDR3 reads CASSHPGYGYTF. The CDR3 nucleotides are TGTGCCAGCAGCCACCCGGGTTATGGCTACACCTTC.

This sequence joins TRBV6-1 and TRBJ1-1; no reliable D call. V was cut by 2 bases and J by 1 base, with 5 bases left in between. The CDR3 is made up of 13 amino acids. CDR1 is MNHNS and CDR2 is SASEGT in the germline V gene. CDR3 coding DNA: TGTGCCAGCAGTGAACAGGAGAACACTGAAGCTTTCTTT. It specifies CASSEQENTEAFF.

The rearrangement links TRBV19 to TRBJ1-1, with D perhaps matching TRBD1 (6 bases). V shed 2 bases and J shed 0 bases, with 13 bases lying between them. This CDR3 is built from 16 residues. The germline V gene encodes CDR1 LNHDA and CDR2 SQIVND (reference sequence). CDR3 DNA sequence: TGTGCCAGTAGTATAAGGGACATTCCGATGAACACTGAAGCTTTCTTT. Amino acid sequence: CASSIRDIPMNTEAFF.

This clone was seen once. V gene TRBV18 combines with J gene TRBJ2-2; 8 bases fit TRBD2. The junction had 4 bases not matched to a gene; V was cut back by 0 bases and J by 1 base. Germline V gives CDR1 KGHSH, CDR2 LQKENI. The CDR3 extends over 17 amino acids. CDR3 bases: TGTGCCAGCTCACCACCTAGCGGGATAAGGAACACCGGGGAGCTGTTTTTT. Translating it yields CASSPPSGIRNTGELFF.

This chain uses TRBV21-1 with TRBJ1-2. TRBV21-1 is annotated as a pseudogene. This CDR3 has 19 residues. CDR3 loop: CASSKWRSGLTFPNYGYTF. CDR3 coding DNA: TGTGCCAGCAGCAAATGGCGGTCAGGACTCACTTTCCCGAACTATGGCTACACCTTC.

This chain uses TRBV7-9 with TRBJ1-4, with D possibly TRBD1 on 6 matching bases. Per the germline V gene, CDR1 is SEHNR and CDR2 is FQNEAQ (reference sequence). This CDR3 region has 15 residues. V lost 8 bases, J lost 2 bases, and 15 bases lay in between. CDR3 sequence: CASYGGRGTNEKLFF. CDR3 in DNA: TGTGCCAGCTACGGGGGGCGCGGGACTAATGAAAAACTGTTTTTT.

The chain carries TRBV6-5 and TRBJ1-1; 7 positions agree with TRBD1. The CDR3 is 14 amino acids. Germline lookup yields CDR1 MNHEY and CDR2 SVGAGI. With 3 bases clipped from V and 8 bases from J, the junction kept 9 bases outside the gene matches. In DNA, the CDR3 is TGTGCCAGCAGTTATCTTCTTCCGACAGGGGAAGCTTTCTTT. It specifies CASSYLLPTGEAFF.

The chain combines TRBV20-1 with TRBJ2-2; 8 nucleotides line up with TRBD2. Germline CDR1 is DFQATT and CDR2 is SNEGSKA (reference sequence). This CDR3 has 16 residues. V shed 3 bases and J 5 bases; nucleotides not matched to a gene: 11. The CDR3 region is CSASIVSGGQTGELFF. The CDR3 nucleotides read TGCAGTGCTAGTATCGTTTCGGGAGGGCAGACCGGGGAGCTGTTTTTT.

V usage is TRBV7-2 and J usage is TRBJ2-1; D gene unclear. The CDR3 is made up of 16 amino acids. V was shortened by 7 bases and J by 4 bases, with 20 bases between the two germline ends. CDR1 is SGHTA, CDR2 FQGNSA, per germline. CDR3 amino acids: CASTPSARVRYNEQFF. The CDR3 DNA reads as TGTGCCAGCACCCCCTCAGCCCGGGTTCGATACAATGAGCAGTTCTTC.

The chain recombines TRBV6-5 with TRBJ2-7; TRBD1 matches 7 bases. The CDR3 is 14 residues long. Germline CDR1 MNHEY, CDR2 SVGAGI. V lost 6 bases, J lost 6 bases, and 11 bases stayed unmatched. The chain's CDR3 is CASSYRTGRSEQYF. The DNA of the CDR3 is TGTGCCAGCAGCTACCGGACAGGTCGGAGCGAGCAGTACTTC.

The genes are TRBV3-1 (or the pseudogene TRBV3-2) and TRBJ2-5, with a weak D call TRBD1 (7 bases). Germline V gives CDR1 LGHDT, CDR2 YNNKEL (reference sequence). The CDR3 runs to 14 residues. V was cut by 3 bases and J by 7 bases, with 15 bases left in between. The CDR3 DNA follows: TGTGCCAGCAGCCAGAGTGCCCAGGGGGGGACCCAGTACTTC. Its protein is CASSQSAQGGTQYF.

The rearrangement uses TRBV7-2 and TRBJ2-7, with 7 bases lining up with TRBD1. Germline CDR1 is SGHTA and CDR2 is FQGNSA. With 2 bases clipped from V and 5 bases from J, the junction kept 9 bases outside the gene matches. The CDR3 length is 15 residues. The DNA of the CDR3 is TGTGCCAGCAGCTTAAACACAGGGGTCGGCGACGAGCAGTACTTC. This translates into CASSLNTGVGDEQYF.